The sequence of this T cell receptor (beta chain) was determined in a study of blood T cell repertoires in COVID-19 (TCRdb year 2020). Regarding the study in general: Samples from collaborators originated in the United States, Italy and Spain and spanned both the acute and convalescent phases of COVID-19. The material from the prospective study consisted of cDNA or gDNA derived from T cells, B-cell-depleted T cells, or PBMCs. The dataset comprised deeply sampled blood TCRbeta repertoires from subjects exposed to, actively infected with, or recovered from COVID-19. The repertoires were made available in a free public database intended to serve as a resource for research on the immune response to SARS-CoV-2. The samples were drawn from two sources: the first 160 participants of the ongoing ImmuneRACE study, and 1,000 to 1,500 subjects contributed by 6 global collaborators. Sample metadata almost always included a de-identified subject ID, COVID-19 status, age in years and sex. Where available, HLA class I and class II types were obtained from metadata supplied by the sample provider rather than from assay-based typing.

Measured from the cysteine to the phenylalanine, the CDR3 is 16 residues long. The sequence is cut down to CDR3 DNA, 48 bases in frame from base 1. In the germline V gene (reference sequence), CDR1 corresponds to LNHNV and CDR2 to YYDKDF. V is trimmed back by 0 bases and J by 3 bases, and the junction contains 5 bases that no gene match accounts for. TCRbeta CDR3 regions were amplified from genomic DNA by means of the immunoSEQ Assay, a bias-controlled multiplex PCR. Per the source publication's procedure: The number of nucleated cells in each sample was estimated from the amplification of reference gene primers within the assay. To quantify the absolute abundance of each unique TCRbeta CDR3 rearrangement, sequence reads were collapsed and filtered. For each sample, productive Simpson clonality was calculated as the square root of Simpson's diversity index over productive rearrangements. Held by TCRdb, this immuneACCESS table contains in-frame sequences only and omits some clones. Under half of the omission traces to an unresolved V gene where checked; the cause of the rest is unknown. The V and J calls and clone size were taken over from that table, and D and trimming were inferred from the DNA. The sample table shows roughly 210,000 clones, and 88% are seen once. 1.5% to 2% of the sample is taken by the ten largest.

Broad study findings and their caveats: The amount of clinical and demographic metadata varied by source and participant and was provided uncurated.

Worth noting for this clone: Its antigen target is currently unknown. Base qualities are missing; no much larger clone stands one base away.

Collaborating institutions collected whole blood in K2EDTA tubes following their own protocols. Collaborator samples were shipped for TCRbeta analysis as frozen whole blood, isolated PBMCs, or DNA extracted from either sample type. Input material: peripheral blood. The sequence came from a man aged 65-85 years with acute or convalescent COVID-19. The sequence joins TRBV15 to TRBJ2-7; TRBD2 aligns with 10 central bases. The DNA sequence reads TGTGCCACCAGCAGAGATGGTTCTAGCGGGAGCTACGAGCAGTACTTC. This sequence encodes CATSRDGSSGSYEQYF.